This T cell receptor (beta chain) was captured in a study of CD8 T cells in ankylosing spondylitis. Study observations and caveats: Several highly homologous variants made up a TCR beta motif that seemed to typify ankylosing spondylitis blood. Reportedly, disease-linked clones are significantly enriched in ankylosing spondylitis patients' matched synovial fluid. The authors found the disease-linked clones to be CD8+ and relatively rare in peripheral blood.

The CDR3 sequence is 14 residues long. Germline lookup yields CDR1 SGHRS and CDR2 YFSETQ. V lost 1 base and J lost 7, with 12 bases in between. Using its own MiXCR run on the 5' RACE reads, TCRdb lists one record per CDR3 protein. The sample has roughly 230,000 distinct CDR3 sequences, 18% seen once; the top ten hold roughly a third. About this clonotype: As yet, its antigen is unknown.

The clonotype originates from a male donor with ankylosing spondylitis or in good health (not recorded which). Sample: blood, either unsorted or a sorted T cell fraction (not recorded which). The gene calls are TRBV5-1 and TRBJ2-1; D is possibly TRBD2 (5 bases). The CDR3: CASSLYVGGNEQFF. CDR3 sequence (DNA): TGCGCCAGCAGCTTGTACGTTGGCGGGAATGAGCAGTTCTTC. Full variable domain (rest looked up from reference TRBV5-1 and TRBJ2-1): KAGVTQTPRYLIKTRGQQVTLSCSPISGHRSVSWYQQTPGQGLQFLFEYFSETQRNKGNFPGRFSGRQFSNSRSEMNVSTLELGDSALYLCASSLYVGGNEQFFGPGTRLTVL.